This passage covers 27 T cell receptor beta chains from one sample sequenced in a study of control samples from healthy donors and cancer patients (dated by TCRdb to the early 2020s). Libraries were constructed by the immunoSEQ multiplex PCR assay. TCRdb stores this immuneACCESS table with in-frame sequences only. Part of the clones is absent; in the studies checked, under half of the shortfall reflects unresolved V genes, and no reason is known for the rest. The sample table shows 170,000 or so clones, and roughly 93% are seen once. The ten most abundant clones make up roughly 1.5% of the sample. The sample was blood. These receptors all come from a man between 18 and 35 years old in good health.

The chain links TRBV7-6 to TRBJ1-1, with D tentatively TRBD1 (5 bases). CDR3 length: 14 amino acids. From germline, CDR1 is SGHVS and CDR2 FNYEAQ. The V end was cut by 5 bases, the J end by 5 bases, with 15 bases between. The CDR3: CASSLFLGGTEAFF. CDR3 in DNA: TGTGCCAGCAGCCTCTTTCTTGGGGGTACTGAAGCTTTCTTT.

The chain combines TRBV24-1 with TRBJ2-2; 7 nucleotides line up with TRBD1. J lost 2 bases, V lost 4 bases, and 6 bases had no gene match. CDR1 and CDR2 (germline): KGHDR, SFDVKD. This CDR3 spans 16 amino acids. The CDR3 spells CATSDPTGYNTGELFF. The CDR3 nucleotides read TGTGCCACCAGTGACCCGACAGGGTATAACACCGGGGAGCTGTTTTTT.

The CDR3 DNA sequence: TGTGCCAGCAGGACGACTAGCGGGGGCGGGGAGACCCAGTACTTC. It codes for CASRTTSGGGETQYF. This rearrangement joins TRBV2 to TRBJ2-5; 12 bases match TRBD2. Germline CDR1 SNHLY, CDR2 FYNNEI. V dropped 6 bases and J dropped 5; count of bases not matched to a gene: 7. This CDR3 comprises 15 residues.

The gene calls are TRBV5-4 and TRBJ1-2, with D unresolved. In germline, CDR1 is SGHNT, CDR2 YYREEE (reference sequence). This CDR3 comprises 14 residues. Deletions cut 2 bases from V and 2 bases from J, with 10 bases between. CDR3 bases: TGTGCCAGCAGCTTCGTAGGCGTCAACTATGGCTACACCTTC. Residues: CASSFVGVNYGYTF.

This clone was found once. The chain links TRBV2 to TRBJ1-2; D uncertain. The CDR3 spans 14 residues. Trimming took off 5 bases at V and 2 bases at J, with 12 bases between the two ends. Germline lookup yields CDR1 SNHLY and CDR2 FYNNEI. The CDR3 sequence: CASSPFGRNYGYTF. CDR3 nucleotides: TGTGCCAGCAGTCCCTTTGGACGGAACTATGGCTACACCTTC.

The chain has TRBV6-5 and TRBJ2-1; D is perhaps TRBD1 or TRBD2 (6 bases each). Trimming cost V 2 bases and J 10 bases, with 15 bases left between them. This CDR3 is built from 14 residues. CDR1 and CDR2 (germline): MNHEY, SVGAGI. In DNA form, the CDR3 reads TGTGCCAGCAGTTACGGTGCCAGGGGAGGCGAGCAGTTCTTC. It codes for CASSYGARGGEQFF.

This clone was found once. The chain couples TRBV6-5 to TRBJ1-1; 11 bases are a match to TRBD1. This CDR3 region has 15 residues. The ends lost 5 bases at V and 6 bases at J; junction bases unmatched: 8. Germline CDR1 and CDR2: MNHEY and SVGAGI. The CDR3 DNA sequence: TGTGCCAGCAGTACCGGGACAGGGGGGATCGCTGAAGCTTTCTTT. Translated: CASSTGTGGIAEAFF.

This sequence joins TRBV18 and TRBJ1-1, with a weak D call TRBD1 (5 bases). Germline V CDR1 and CDR2: KGHSH, LQKENI. CDR3 length: 16 residues. The V end lost 2 bases, the J end lost 2 bases, and 15 bases lay between the germline ends. CDR3 sequence (DNA): TGTGCCAGCTCACCAGCGCTCGACAGCGTTAACACTGAAGCTTTCTTT. Its protein is CASSPALDSVNTEAFF.

This chain links TRBV6-5 with TRBJ2-2, with 8 bases identical to TRBD1. Germline CDR1 reads MNHEY; CDR2 reads SVGAGI. The CDR3 consists of 15 residues. J lost 5 bases, V lost 2 bases, and 4 bases had no gene match. The CDR3 DNA is TGTGCCAGCAGTTACGACAGGGGTTCGACCGGGGAGCTGTTTTTT. Its protein is CASSYDRGSTGELFF.

This sequence joins TRBV14 and TRBJ2-1, with 8 bases that match TRBD2. Trimming at V came to 4 bases and at J to 4 bases, leaving 9 bases not matched to a gene. Per the germline V gene, CDR1 is SGHDN and CDR2 is FVKESK. This CDR3 is 16 amino acids long. The CDR3 here is CASSLFRGGGYNEQFF. In DNA form, the CDR3 reads TGTGCCAGCAGCCTCTTTAGGGGCGGGGGGTACAATGAGCAGTTCTTC.

This chain uses TRBV5-6 with TRBJ2-5; TRBD2 matches 12 bases. After removal of 4 bases from V and 4 bases from J, the junction contained 8 bases not matched to a gene. Germline V lookup: CDR1 SGHDT, CDR2 YYEEEE. CDR3 length: 16 amino acids. CDR3 region: CASSPGKTSGGETQYF. CDR3 sequence (DNA): TGTGCCAGCAGCCCGGGAAAGACTAGCGGGGGAGAGACCCAGTACTTC.

The chain couples TRBV19 to TRBJ1-3; no definite D call. The CDR3 loop spans 12 amino acids. Germline V lookup: CDR1 LNHDA, CDR2 SQIVND (reference sequence). Trimming left V 7 bases short and J 4 bases short, with 8 bases between. The CDR3 is CASIARGNTIYF. In nucleotides, the CDR3 is TGTGCCAGTATAGCCAGGGGAAACACCATATATTTT.

The chain carries TRBV27 and TRBJ2-1, with TRBD2 identical over 10 bases. The germline gives CDR1 MNHEY, CDR2 SMNVEV (reference sequence). The CDR3 extends over 16 amino acids. With V trimmed by 6 bases and J by 3 bases, 8 bases remained unmatched. CDR3 nucleotides: TGTGCCAGCAGCCATGGAATAGCGGGGGGCTACAATGAGCAGTTCTTC. It yields the protein CASSHGIAGGYNEQFF.

The chain uses TRBV2 and TRBJ2-7; a weak D match, TRBD1 (6 bases). V was trimmed by 1 base and J by 0 bases, leaving 7 bases between them. Germline V gives CDR1 SNHLY, CDR2 FYNNEI. The CDR3 loop spans 14 amino acids. In DNA form, the CDR3 reads TGTGCCAGCAGTGAAGGGACAGACTCCTACGAGCAGTACTTC. As protein: CASSEGTDSYEQYF.

The J gene is TRBJ1-1, the V gene TRBV19; tentative D call: TRBD1 (5 bases). The length of the CDR3 is 15 residues. Trimming left V 5 bases short and J 3 bases short, with 16 bases between. Per germline, CDR1 LNHDA and CDR2 SQIVND (reference sequence). DNA for the CDR3: TGTGCCAGTAGTGCCCAGGGAGGGAGGCACACTGAAGCTTTCTTT. It translates to CASSAQGGRHTEAFF.

The chain couples TRBV3-1 (or the pseudogene TRBV3-2) to TRBJ2-3, with TRBD2 matching over 11 bases. The CDR3 has 16 residues. The trim removed 4 bases at V and 1 base at J, leaving 4 bases unmatched. The germline gives CDR1 LGHDT, CDR2 YNNKEL (reference sequence). CDR3 in amino acids: CASSPPGLAGTDTQYF. The CDR3 bases are TGTGCCAGCAGCCCACCGGGACTAGCGGGCACAGATACGCAGTATTTT.

V is TRBV5-1 and J is TRBJ2-3; 10 bases match TRBD2. The CDR3 loop spans 15 amino acids. After removal of 4 bases from V and 1 base from J, the junction contained 3 bases not matched to a gene. Germline CDR1 and CDR2: SGHRS and YFSETQ. The CDR3 loop reads CASSLGLAGTDTQYF. The CDR3, as DNA: TGCGCCAGCAGCCTAGGACTAGCGGGCACAGATACGCAGTATTTT.

The count of this clone is one. This chain uses TRBV6-5 with TRBJ1-1; tentatively, D is TRBD1 (5 bases). Germline V CDR1 and CDR2: MNHEY, SVGAGI. This CDR3 has 11 amino acids. V was cut by 6 bases and J by 6 bases, with 8 bases left in between. CDR3 nucleotide sequence: TGTGCCAGCAGGACAGTTGCTGAAGCTTTCTTT. This sequence encodes CASRTVAEAFF.

Only one count was recorded for this clone. The V call is TRBV5-1, the J call TRBJ1-6; perhaps TRBD1 as D (5 bases). CDR3 size: 15 residues. With 2 bases removed from V and 6 bases from J, the gap between germline ends came to 12 bases. Germline V gives CDR1 SGHRS, CDR2 YFSETQ. Here the CDR3 DNA reads TGCGCCAGCAGCTTATCCGGGACGAGTAATTCACCCCTCCACTTT. Its protein product is CASSLSGTSNSPLHF.

The chain couples TRBV13 to TRBJ1-1; no firm D call. The CDR3 extends over 14 amino acids. CDR1 PRHDT and CDR2 FYEKMQ come from the germline V gene (reference sequence). The V end lost 5 bases, the J end lost 0 bases, and 10 bases lay between the germline ends. The CDR3 DNA reads as TGTGCCAGCAGCGTACTCCGTATGAACACTGAAGCTTTCTTT. It encodes CASSVLRMNTEAFF.

This chain connects TRBV5-6 to TRBJ1-1, with 9 nucleotides matching TRBD1. J lost 4 bases, V lost 4 bases, and 8 bases had no gene match. The germline V gene encodes CDR1 SGHDT and CDR2 YYEEEE. The CDR3 is 15 amino acids. This CDR3 reads CASSPGQGKGTEAFF. DNA for the CDR3: TGTGCCAGCAGCCCGGGACAGGGCAAGGGCACTGAAGCTTTCTTT.

V and J are TRBV19 and TRBJ1-3, with D possibly TRBD1 on 5 matching bases. This CDR3 comprises 14 residues. Germline V gene data show CDR1 as LNHDA and CDR2 as SQIVND (reference sequence). Trimming cost V 6 bases and J 7 bases, with 16 bases left between them. CDR3 sequence reads: CASSRQPPENTIYF. As DNA, the CDR3 is TGTGCCAGTAGCCGACAGCCACCGGAGAACACCATATATTTT.

The genes are TRBV18 and TRBJ2-3; 11 bases map to TRBD1. CDR1 KGHSH and CDR2 LQKENI come from the germline V gene. The junction had 3 bases not matched to a gene; V was cut back by 3 bases and J by 4 bases. The CDR3 is 15 residues long. This chain's CDR3 is CASSPGTGGSDTQYF. The CDR3 bases are TGTGCCAGCTCACCCGGGACAGGGGGATCAGATACGCAGTATTTT. Drawing the rest from reference TRBV18 and TRBJ2-3, the complete variable domain is NAGVMQNPRHLVRRRGQEARLRCSPMKGHSHVYWYRQLPEEGLKFMVYLQKENIIDESGMPKERFSAEFPKEGPSILRIQQVVRGDSAAYFCASSPGTGGSDTQYFGPGTRLTVL.

The V call is TRBV5-1, the J call TRBJ2-5; D is undetermined. Between the trimmed V and J ends, which lost 0 bases and 2 bases, there was a span of 5 bases. This CDR3 has 13 residues. Germline V gene sequence: CDR1 SGHRS, CDR2 YFSETQ. The CDR3 sequence: CASSLEGQETQYF. CDR3 nucleotide sequence: TGCGCCAGCAGCTTGGAAGGGCAAGAGACCCAGTACTTC. The full variable domain, its missing parts supplied by reference TRBV5-1 and TRBJ2-5, is KAGVTQTPRYLIKTRGQQVTLSCSPISGHRSVSWYQQTPGQGLQFLFEYFSETQRNKGNFPGRFSGRQFSNSRSEMNVSTLELGDSALYLCASSLEGQETQYFGPGTRLLVL.

A single count supports this clone. The chain couples TRBV2 to TRBJ1-5; D uncertain. V was trimmed by 4 bases and J by 1 base, leaving 5 bases between them. The CDR3 is made up of 13 amino acids. Germline CDR1 SNHLY, CDR2 FYNNEI. CDR3 in amino acids: CASSVMSNQPQHF. CDR3 bases: TGTGCCAGCAGTGTAATGAGCAATCAGCCCCAGCATTTT.

The gene calls are TRBV12-3 or TRBV12-4 and TRBJ1-2; D is possibly TRBD1 (5 bases). Trimming pared 6 bases from V and 8 bases from J, leaving 13 bases between. The CDR3 has 12 amino acids. The DNA of the CDR3 is TGTGCCAGCAGCTATAGACAGTACGGCTACACCTTC. This gives the protein CASSYRQYGYTF.

The chain recombines TRBV9 with TRBJ2-1, with TRBD1 identical over 9 bases. Germline V CDR1 and CDR2: SGDLS, YYNGEE. V lost 2 bases, J lost 10 bases, and 10 bases stayed unmatched. This CDR3 has 15 amino acids. The CDR3 sequence: CASSVWDRALGEQFF. For the CDR3, the DNA is TGTGCCAGCAGCGTCTGGGACAGGGCCTTGGGGGAGCAGTTCTTC.